Listed here are 11 T cell receptor beta chains from one sample, sequenced in a study of blood T cell repertoires in COVID-19. This table comes from immunoSEQ multiplex PCR, and its TCRdb copy is limited to in-frame clones, with some not included. Of roughly 7,900 clones listed, 80% to 90% were seen once; the top ten hold approximately 7.9%. Material: peripheral blood. All receptors derive from a human donor with active COVID-19. The donor label of this sample is uncertain.

This clone was recorded once. The rearrangement joins TRBV18 to TRBJ2-7, with D possibly matching TRBD1 (7 bases). V lost 5 bases, J lost 3 bases, and 14 bases lay in between. The CDR3 is 14 residues long. The V gene's germline CDR1 is KGHSH and CDR2 LQKENI. The CDR3 DNA sequence: TGTGCCAGCTCAGCGGGACAGTTTTTCTACGAGCAGTACTTC. It codes for CASSAGQFFYEQYF.

The genes are TRBV24-1 and TRBJ2-1; TRBD2 might be the D (5 bases). This CDR3 has 14 residues. The V gene lost 4 bases and the J gene lost 4 bases, with 10 bases spanning the gap. CDR1 KGHDR and CDR2 SFDVKD come from the germline V gene. CDR3 sequence: CATSEAARYNEQFF. DNA of the CDR3: TGTGCCACCAGTGAAGCGGCCCGGTACAATGAGCAGTTCTTC.

This chain links TRBV10-3 with TRBJ1-2, with D hard to call. There are 11 residues in the CDR3. V dropped 3 bases and J dropped 14 bases, with 13 bases sitting between them. The germline CDR1 and CDR2 sequences are ENHRY and SYGVKD. The CDR3 nucleotides are TGTGCCATCAGTGAAACGGTGGGGAGTACCTTC. It codes for CAISETVGSTF.

The chain has TRBV5-1 and TRBJ2-1; D is perhaps TRBD1 (5 bases). Germline values: CDR1 SGHRS, CDR2 YFSETQ. This CDR3 spans 16 amino acids. Trimming removed 2 bases at V and 7 bases at J, with 19 bases between. Here the CDR3 reads CASSLNPTAQLNEQFF. DNA for the CDR3: TGCGCCAGCAGCTTAAATCCGACAGCGCAGTTGAATGAGCAGTTCTTC.

V usage is TRBV27 and J usage is TRBJ2-1, with 13 bases lining up with TRBD2. The CDR3 extends over 17 amino acids. V lost 5 bases and J lost 4; bases outside the gene matches: 8. Germline CDR1 and CDR2: MNHEY and SMNVEV (reference sequence). The CDR3, as DNA: TGTGCCAGCAGTATTCGTGGGGGACTAGCGGGGTACAATGAGCAGTTCTTC. This sequence encodes CASSIRGGLAGYNEQFF.

This rearrangement joins TRBV7-2 to TRBJ2-5; 7 bases are shared with TRBD1. The germline CDR1 and CDR2 sequences are SGHTA and FQGNSA. The CDR3 has 13 amino acids. With V trimmed by 5 bases and J by 3 bases, 3 bases remained unmatched. The DNA of the CDR3 is TGTGCCAGCAGCCCGGGACAGAAAGAGACCCAGTACTTC. Translation gives CASSPGQKETQYF.

The chain uses TRBV27 and TRBJ2-5; 11 bases line up with TRBD2. Unmatched junction bases numbered 5, after V lost 0 bases and J lost 5 bases. This CDR3 spans 16 amino acids. The germline V gene encodes CDR1 MNHEY and CDR2 SMNVEV (reference sequence). CDR3 DNA sequence: TGTGCCAGCAGTTTATCCCCACTAGCGGGAGCGGAGACCCAGTACTTC. As protein: CASSLSPLAGAETQYF.

CDR3 sequence reads: CASSEGLAGDTQYF. In nucleotides, the CDR3 is TGTGCCAGCAGTGAGGGACTAGCGGGAGATACGCAGTATTTT. This chain uses TRBV6-4 with TRBJ2-3; 12 bases align to TRBD2. Trimming cost V 3 bases and J 5 bases; bases outside gene matches: 0. Germline CDR1 reads MRHNA; CDR2 reads SNTAGT. CDR3 length: 14 amino acids.

This clone was counted a single time. J is TRBJ2-3 and V is TRBV5-1; 7 positions agree with TRBD2. The junction had 9 bases not matched to a gene; V was cut back by 4 bases and J by 1 base. The germline CDR1 and CDR2 sequences are SGHRS and YFSETQ. The CDR3 sequence is 16 residues long. CDR3 sequence: CASSPGSGSGTDTQYF. DNA of the CDR3: TGCGCCAGCAGCCCTGGTAGCGGGTCTGGCACAGATACGCAGTATTTT.

This clone was detected only once. The CDR3 nucleotides read TGTGCCAGCAGCACCGGGACAGGGGCCTACGAGCAGTACTTC. Its protein is CASSTGTGAYEQYF. The chain carries TRBV9 and TRBJ2-7; 10 bases are shared with TRBD1. This CDR3 spans 14 amino acids. Germline loops: CDR1 SGDLS, CDR2 YYNGEE. Germline trimming cut 4 bases from V and 2 bases from J; bases unmatched to any gene: 3.

This chain links TRBV18 with TRBJ1-6; 8 bases match TRBD1. Germline V lookup: CDR1 KGHSH, CDR2 LQKENI. After removal of 3 bases from V and 5 bases from J, the junction contained 6 bases not matched to a gene. The CDR3 is made up of 16 amino acids. This chain's CDR3 is CASSPQGAPNNSPLHF. CDR3 DNA sequence: TGTGCCAGCTCACCCCAGGGGGCCCCAAATAATTCACCCCTCCACTTT.